The source of this TCR beta chain is a study of regulatory T cells in long-lasting Graves disease. Whole-study context: Graves' patients diagnosed newly had used antithyroid drugs under 3 months.

Trimming at V came to 5 bases and at J to 5 bases, leaving 7 bases not matched to a gene. The CDR3 spans 15 residues. The germline V gene encodes CDR1 SEHNR and CDR2 FQNEAQ (reference sequence). The time point: newly diagnosed GD, antithyroid drugs for less than 3 months. The TCR library was prepared using RNA isolated from PBMCs. Study-wide results and limits: More public clonotypes were shared by persistent patients (about 2,700) than by new patients (roughly 970). Persistent disease samples used TRBV28, TRBJ1-2 and TRBJ2-5 preferentially.

As for this clonotype: Its antigen is not identified.

Both iRepertoire HTBI primers and Arm-PCR of CDR3 regions were used to build the TCR beta libraries. In TCRdb, the multiplex PCR reads were re-called with MiXCR into one record per CDR3 protein. This table holds under 300,000 distinct CDR3 sequences, around 19% found once. Sequencing used peripheral blood mononuclear cells (PBMCs), obtained at new diagnosis, from a patient treated with antithyroid drugs. V is TRBV7-9 and J is TRBJ2-3, with 10 bases identical to TRBD1. The TCR was taken from a female donor with Graves disease. The CDR3 region has the DNA TGTGCCAGCAGCAAAGACAGGGGGCAAATAGATACGCAGTATTTT. Encoded protein: CASSKDRGQIDTQYF.